The 30 T cell receptor beta chains in this list originate from one sample, sequenced in a study of blood T cell repertoires in COVID-19. Assay: immunoSEQ multiplex PCR; the TCRdb copy retains only in-frame clones and omits some. The data contain some 260,000 clones, about four fifths of them singletons. The sequencing input was peripheral blood. All receptors come from a woman under 30 with acute or convalescent COVID-19.

This sequence joins TRBV19 and TRBJ1-1, with TRBD1 as a possible D gene (6 bases). Between the trimmed V and J ends, which lost 3 bases and 1 base, there was a span of 9 bases. The CDR3 contains 14 residues. CDR1 and CDR2 (germline): LNHDA, SQIVND (reference sequence). CDR3 coding DNA: TGTGCCAGTAGTATCCCGGGACAGAACACTGAAGCTTTCTTT. This gives the protein CASSIPGQNTEAFF.

The chain carries TRBV2 and TRBJ2-1; TRBD2 is a possible D gene (5 bases). The CDR3 length is 11 residues. The germline V gene encodes CDR1 SNHLY and CDR2 FYNNEI. The CDR3 DNA is TGTGCAGAATCGTCAGGAGGTGAGCAGTTCTTC. Amino acid sequence: CAESSGGEQFF.

The V and J genes are TRBV5-1 and TRBJ2-2, with TRBD2 matching over 11 bases. The CDR3 is made up of 14 amino acids. Per the germline V gene, CDR1 is SGHRS and CDR2 is YFSETQ. Germline trimming cut 6 bases from V and 5 bases from J; bases unmatched to any gene: 3. The CDR3 region has the DNA TGCGCCAGCAATCTAGCGGGGGGTACCGGGGAGCTGTTTTTT. Translating gives CASNLAGGTGELFF.

J is TRBJ2-6 and V is TRBV19; D remains unclear. Germline lookup yields CDR1 LNHDA and CDR2 SQIVND (reference sequence). Trimming removed 5 bases from V and 0 bases from J, with 8 bases in between. The CDR3 length is 15 residues. The CDR3 DNA reads TGTGCCAGTAGTCACCCCGGCTCTGGGGCCAACGTCCTGACTTTC. Translated, it gives CASSHPGSGANVLTF.

This chain links TRBV7-9 with TRBJ1-1; D not certain. CDR3 length: 12 amino acids. From germline, CDR1 is SEHNR and CDR2 FQNEAQ (reference sequence). Trimming removed 5 bases from V and 5 bases from J, with 9 bases in between. CDR3 DNA sequence: TGTGCCAGCAGCCAACTGGAGACTGAAGCTTTCTTT. This sequence encodes CASSQLETEAFF.

This clone was observed once. The V gene is TRBV28, the J gene TRBJ1-6; perhaps TRBD1 as D (5 bases). With 3 bases removed from V and 9 bases from J, the gap between germline ends came to 18 bases. CDR3 length: 16 amino acids. Germline-derived CDR1 and CDR2 are MDHEN and SYDVKM. The CDR3 DNA reads TGTGCCAGCAGTTTGGGCAGATGGGGCAGGGTTTCACCCCTCCACTTT. Its protein product is CASSLGRWGRVSPLHF. Variable domain in full (rest from reference TRBV28 and TRBJ1-6): DVKVTQSSRYLVKRTGEKVFLECVQDMDHENMFWYRQDPGLGLRLIYFSYDVKMKEKGDIPEGYSVSREKKERFSLILESASTNQTSMYLCASSLGRWGRVSPLHFGNGTRLTVT.

In nucleotides, the CDR3 is TGCGCCAGCAGAGCTACTTCACCGGGGACAGGGGGCACTGAAGCTTTCTTT. Protein product: CASRATSPGTGGTEAFF. The chain is built from TRBV5-1 and TRBJ1-1; 11 bases are shared with TRBD1. J was trimmed by 4 bases and V by 5 bases; bases with no gene match: 13. CDR1 is SGHRS, CDR2 YFSETQ, per germline. The CDR3 contains 17 residues.

This chain connects TRBV6-1 to TRBJ2-5; D perhaps matches TRBD1 (6 bases). V lost 3 bases, J lost 5 bases, and 16 bases lay in between. The germline V gene has CDR1 MNHNS and CDR2 SASEGT. CDR3 length: 15 residues. The CDR3 reads CASSEGTIQGETQYF. CDR3 nucleotides: TGTGCCAGCAGTGAGGGGACAATCCAGGGGGAGACCCAGTACTTC.

The chain joins TRBV6-2 or TRBV6-3 to TRBJ2-1; 8 bases match TRBD2. This CDR3 is built from 16 residues. With 0 bases clipped from V and 1 base from J, the junction kept 2 bases outside the gene matches. The germline V gene has CDR1 MNHEY and CDR2 SVGEGT. CDR3 amino acids: CASSYSGGRSYNEQFF. CDR3 bases: TGTGCCAGCAGTTACTCTGGCGGGAGGTCCTACAATGAGCAGTTCTTC.

This chain's CDR3 is CASSEALAITDTQYF. The CDR3 DNA reads TGTGCCAGCAGTGAAGCGCTAGCTATCACAGATACGCAGTATTTT. The chain links TRBV6-1 to TRBJ2-3; maybe TRBD2 (5 bases). Trimming removed 0 bases from V and 2 bases from J, with 9 bases in between. The CDR3 spans 15 residues. Looked up from germline, CDR1 is MNHNS and CDR2 is SASEGT.

The rearrangement links TRBV18 to TRBJ2-1; TRBD2 agrees at 7 bases. V gave up 0 bases and J gave up 6 bases; unmatched junction bases: 5. The CDR3 has 15 residues. Germline V gene lookup returns CDR1 KGHSH and CDR2 LQKENI. The CDR3 reads CASSPPASGFNEQFF. CDR3 nucleotides: TGTGCCAGCTCACCACCCGCTAGCGGATTCAATGAGCAGTTCTTC.

The chain uses TRBV6-2 or TRBV6-3 and TRBJ2-4; the match to TRBD2 covers 7 bases. V lost 0 bases and J lost 8; bases outside the gene matches: 16. This CDR3 contains 18 residues. Germline V gene data show CDR1 as MNHEY and CDR2 as SVGEGT. CDR3 region: CASSYSPVLAAVAHIQYF. The CDR3 DNA reads TGTGCCAGCAGTTACTCCCCTGTCCTAGCGGCAGTCGCGCACATTCAGTACTTC.

The rearrangement links TRBV6-5 to TRBJ2-5, with D maybe TRBD1 (6 bases). With 6 bases removed from V and 5 bases from J, the gap between germline ends came to 19 bases. The CDR3 extends over 15 amino acids. Germline values: CDR1 MNHEY, CDR2 SVGAGI. In DNA, the CDR3 is TGTGCCAGCAGCCTCTTCACAGGGAATCAGGAGACCCAGTACTTC. Its protein is CASSLFTGNQETQYF.

The chain recombines TRBV20-1 with TRBJ1-6; D unclear. Per germline, CDR1 DFQATT and CDR2 SNEGSKA (reference sequence). V lost 3 bases to trimming and J lost 0 bases, with 12 bases between them. This CDR3 spans 16 amino acids. The CDR3 nucleotides read TGCAGTGCTAGTTTGCCCCCGAGCTCCTATAATTCACCCCTCCACTTT. The encoded protein is CSASLPPSSYNSPLHF.

This sequence joins TRBV29-1 and TRBJ2-7; TRBD2 matches at 10 bases. This CDR3 spans 14 amino acids. Germline CDR1 and CDR2: SQVTM and ANQGSEA. The V gene end was trimmed by 3 bases and the J gene end by 6 bases; junction bases not matched to a gene: 8. DNA for the CDR3: TGCAGCGTTGAGTCGACTAGCGGGCCCCTCGAGCAGTACTTC. Its translation is CSVESTSGPLEQYF.

The rearrangement joins TRBV7-9 to TRBJ1-2; the match to TRBD1 covers 8 bases. Germline CDR1 reads SEHNR; CDR2 reads FQNEAQ (reference sequence). The CDR3 length is 14 residues. Trimming removed 5 bases from V and 4 bases from J; junction bases left unmatched: 6. CDR3 sequence reads: CASSVPGGAYGYTF. DNA for the CDR3: TGTGCCAGCAGCGTCCCAGGGGGCGCCTATGGCTACACCTTC.

The chain has TRBV7-9 and TRBJ2-2, with 10 bases identical to TRBD2. This CDR3 is built from 16 residues. Germline V gives CDR1 SEHNR, CDR2 FQNEAQ (reference sequence). V lost 4 bases to trimming and J lost 1 base; unmatched junction nucleotides: 3. The CDR3 sequence is CASSSRTSGNTGELFF. The CDR3 DNA follows: TGTGCCAGCAGCTCCAGGACTAGCGGGAACACCGGGGAGCTGTTTTTT.

V and J are TRBV5-6 and TRBJ2-7, with 7 bases lining up with TRBD1. CDR3 length equals 16 residues. The ends lost 0 bases at V and 5 bases at J; junction bases unmatched: 11. Germline values: CDR1 SGHDT, CDR2 YYEEEE. Here the CDR3 DNA reads TGTGCCAGCAGCTTGGAAGAGCGGCTACAGGGGAACGAGCAGTACTTC. This translates into CASSLEERLQGNEQYF.

This clone showed up just a few times. Other DNA sequences in the sample encode the same CDR3. The chain couples TRBV10-2 to TRBJ1-2; 9 bases line up with TRBD1. CDR3 length: 13 amino acids. The V segment lost 4 bases and the J segment 5 bases; nucleotides outside the gene matches: 2. Germline CDR1 WSHSY, CDR2 SAAADI. For the CDR3, the DNA is TGCGCCAGCAGTGGGACAGGGGATTATGGCTACACCTTC. It yields the protein CASSGTGDYGYTF.

The chain couples TRBV6-5 to TRBJ1-4; D not resolved. Germline-derived CDR1 and CDR2 are MNHEY and SVGAGI. The V end lost 6 bases, the J end lost 6 bases, and 14 bases lay between the germline ends. This CDR3 contains 14 residues. DNA of the CDR3: TGTGCCAGCAGGCGGGTTGACGCGTATGAAAAACTGTTTTTT. Translating it yields CASRRVDAYEKLFF.

The chain uses TRBV11-3 and TRBJ2-3; TRBD2 is a possible D gene (5 bases). V shed 5 bases and J shed 4 bases, with 16 bases lying between them. From germline, CDR1 is SGHNT and CDR2 YENEEA. This CDR3 is 15 amino acids long. CDR3 loop: CASSRGSTVADTQYF. Written as DNA, the CDR3 is TGTGCCAGCAGCCGAGGGTCCACAGTAGCAGATACGCAGTATTTT.

This chain uses TRBV14 with TRBJ2-7, with D unresolved. Germline V gives CDR1 SGHDN, CDR2 FVKESK. Deletions cut 1 base from V and 7 bases from J, with 11 bases between. The CDR3 contains 13 residues. CDR3 residues: CASSQVPAWEQYF. In DNA, the CDR3 is TGTGCCAGCAGCCAAGTCCCTGCGTGGGAGCAGTACTTC.

V usage is TRBV19 and J usage is TRBJ1-5; 8 nucleotides match TRBD1. The CDR3 is 17 residues long. The junction had 10 bases not matched to a gene; V was cut back by 3 bases and J by 3 bases. Germline-derived CDR1 and CDR2 are LNHDA and SQIVND (reference sequence). The CDR3 DNA follows: TGTGCCAGTAGTATTCATTCTAAGGGACAGGTCAATCAGCCCCAGCATTTT. It translates to CASSIHSKGQVNQPQHF.

This clone was seen once. The chain is built from TRBV5-8 and TRBJ2-1; possibly TRBD2 for D (6 bases). The CDR3 contains 12 residues. Germline-derived CDR1 and CDR2 are SGHTS and YDEGEE. Trimming took off 1 base at V and 12 bases at J, with 11 bases between the two ends. The DNA of the CDR3 is TGTGCCAGCAGCTTGTGGGGGGTTAGGCAGTTCTTC. Its protein product is CASSLWGVRQFF.

The chain carries TRBV18 and TRBJ2-7, with 7 bases aligning to TRBD1. V shed 2 bases and J 6 bases; nucleotides not matched to a gene: 7. CDR3 length: 14 amino acids. Germline CDR1 reads KGHSH; CDR2 reads LQKENI. The CDR3 loop reads CASSPSTGMVEQYF. As DNA, the CDR3 is TGTGCCAGCTCACCATCGACAGGGATGGTCGAGCAGTACTTC.

V is TRBV7-8 and J is TRBJ2-7, with TRBD1 identical over 7 bases. This CDR3 is 16 amino acids long. V dropped 3 bases and J dropped 6; count of bases not matched to a gene: 14. The germline CDR1 and CDR2 sequences are SGHVS and FQNEAQ. The CDR3 DNA reads as TGTGCCAGCAGCTTGGGCCCCCTGACAGGGCCAAGCGAGCAGTACTTC. This translates into CASSLGPLTGPSEQYF. Based on the CDR3 plus reference TRBV7-8 and TRBJ2-7, the full variable domain is GAGVSQSPRYKVAKRGQDVALRCDPISGHVSLFWYQQALGQGPEFLTYFQNEAQLDKSGLPSDRFFAERPEGSVSTLKIQRTQQEDSAVYLCASSLGPLTGPSEQYFGPGTRLTVT.

The gene calls are TRBV5-1 and TRBJ2-1; D is unclear. Per germline, CDR1 SGHRS and CDR2 YFSETQ. The CDR3 is 16 amino acids. V was cut by 4 bases and J by 0 bases, with 14 bases left in between. In nucleotides, the CDR3 is TGCGCCAGCAGCCTAACTCCTTCCCGCTCCTACAATGAGCAGTTCTTC. Protein: CASSLTPSRSYNEQFF.

The chain has TRBV30 and TRBJ1-4; D remains ambiguous. The germline CDR1 and CDR2 sequences are GTSNPN and SVGIG (reference sequence). Deletions cut 0 bases from V and 1 base from J, with 3 bases between. CDR3 length: 13 amino acids. The CDR3 region is CAWSVQTNEKLFF. CDR3 nucleotide sequence: TGTGCCTGGAGTGTACAAACTAATGAAAAACTGTTTTTT.

This chain connects TRBV7-2 to TRBJ2-1; weak D call: TRBD2 (6 bases). The CDR3 extends over 16 amino acids. Germline CDR1 and CDR2: SGHTA and FQGNSA. V lost 5 bases and J 3 bases, leaving 17 bases between the germline ends. The CDR3 sequence is CASSPQGGGIYNEQFF. CDR3 bases: TGTGCCAGCAGCCCCCAGGGAGGCGGGATCTACAATGAGCAGTTCTTC.

The genes are TRBV5-6 and TRBJ2-5, with 11 bases lining up with TRBD2. In germline, CDR1 is SGHDT, CDR2 YYEEEE. V trimming: 2 bases; J trimming: 6 bases; junction bases outside the gene matches: 6. CDR3 length: 15 residues. This CDR3 is CASSFIAGGPQTQYF. DNA of the CDR3: TGTGCCAGCAGCTTTATAGCGGGAGGGCCGCAGACCCAGTACTTC.